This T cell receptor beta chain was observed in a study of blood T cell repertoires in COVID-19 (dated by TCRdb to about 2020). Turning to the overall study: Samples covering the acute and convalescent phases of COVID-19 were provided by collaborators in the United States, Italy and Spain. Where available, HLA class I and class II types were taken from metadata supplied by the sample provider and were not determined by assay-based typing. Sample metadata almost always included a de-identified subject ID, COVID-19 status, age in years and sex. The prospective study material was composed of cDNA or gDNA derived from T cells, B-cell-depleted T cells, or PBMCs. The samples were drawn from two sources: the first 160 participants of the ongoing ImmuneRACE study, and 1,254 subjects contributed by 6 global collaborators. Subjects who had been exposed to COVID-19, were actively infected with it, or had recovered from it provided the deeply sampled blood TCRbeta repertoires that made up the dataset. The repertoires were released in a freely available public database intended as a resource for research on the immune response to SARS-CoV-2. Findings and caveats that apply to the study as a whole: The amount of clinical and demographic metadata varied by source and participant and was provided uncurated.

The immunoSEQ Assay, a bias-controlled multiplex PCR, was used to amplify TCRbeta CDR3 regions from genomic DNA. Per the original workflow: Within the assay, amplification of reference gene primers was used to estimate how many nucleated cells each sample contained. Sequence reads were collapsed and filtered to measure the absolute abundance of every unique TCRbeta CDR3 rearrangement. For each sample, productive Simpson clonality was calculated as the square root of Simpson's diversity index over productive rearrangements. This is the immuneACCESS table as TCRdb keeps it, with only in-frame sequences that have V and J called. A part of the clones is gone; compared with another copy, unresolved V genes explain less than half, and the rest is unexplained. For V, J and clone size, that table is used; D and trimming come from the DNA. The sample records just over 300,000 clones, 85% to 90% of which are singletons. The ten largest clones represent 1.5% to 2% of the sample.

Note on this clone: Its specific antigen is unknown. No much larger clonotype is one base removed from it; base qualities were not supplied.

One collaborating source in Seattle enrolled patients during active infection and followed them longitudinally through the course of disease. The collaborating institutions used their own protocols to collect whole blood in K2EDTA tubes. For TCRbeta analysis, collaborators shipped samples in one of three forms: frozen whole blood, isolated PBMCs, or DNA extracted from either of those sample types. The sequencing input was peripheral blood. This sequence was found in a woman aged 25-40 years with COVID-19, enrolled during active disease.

The bases read TGTGCCAGCTCAAGAAGCCGGAATGAAAAACTGTTTTTT. It codes for CASSRSRNEKLFF. Rearrangement joined TRBV18 to TRBJ1-4; a confident D gene designation cannot be given. In the germline V gene, CDR1 corresponds to KGHSH and CDR2 to LQKENI. The cysteine opens and the phenylalanine closes a CDR3 of 13 amino acids. Only the CDR3 DNA is retained, 39 bases long and in frame from the first base. V and J lose 5 bases and 5 bases, and a span of 9 bases separates them.